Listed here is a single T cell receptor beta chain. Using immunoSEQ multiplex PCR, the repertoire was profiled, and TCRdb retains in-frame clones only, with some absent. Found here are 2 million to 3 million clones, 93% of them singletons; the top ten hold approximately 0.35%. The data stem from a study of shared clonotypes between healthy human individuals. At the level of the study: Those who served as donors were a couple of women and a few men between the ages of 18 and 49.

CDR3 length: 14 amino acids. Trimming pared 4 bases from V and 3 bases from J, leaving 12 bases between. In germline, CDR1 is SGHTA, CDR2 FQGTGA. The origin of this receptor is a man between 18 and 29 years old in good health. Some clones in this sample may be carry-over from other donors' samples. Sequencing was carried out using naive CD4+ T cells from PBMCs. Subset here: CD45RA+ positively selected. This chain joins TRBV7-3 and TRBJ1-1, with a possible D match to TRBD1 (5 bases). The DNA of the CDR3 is TGTGCCAGCAGCTCCTTGGGGGGAGACACTGAAGCTTTCTTT. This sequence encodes CASSSLGGDTEAFF.